The clone carrying this TCR beta chain is a singleton in its sample. No antigen is known for it. The data stem from a study of OX40 agonist ivuxolimab in advanced cancers. Overall study context: Subjects had a mean age of 60 years, with a range of 23 to 79; around 80% were male.

General study points: Expanded clones belonging to CD8+ T cells outnumbered, on average, those of CD4+.

Here immunoSEQ multiplex PCR was the method, and the copy in TCRdb shows in-frame clones only, minus some. The sample holds under 25,000 clones, 70% to 85% seen once. There are 15 residues in the CDR3. V was pared by 4 bases and J by 1 base, with 12 bases between. Germline V gene lookup returns CDR1 SGHVS and CDR2 FNYEAQ. The source is an adult with an advanced solid tumor such as melanoma, head and neck, liver or kidney cancer. This specimen consisted of CD4+ or CD8+ T cells sorted from blood, obtained in a trial of the OX40 agonist ivuxolimab. The chain is built from TRBV7-6 and TRBJ2-3; D might be TRBD1 (5 bases). CDR3 coding DNA: TGTGCCAGCAGCTCGACAGCGTGGGGCACAGATACGCAGTATTTT. This codes for CASSSTAWGTDTQYF.